The 8 T cell receptor beta chains in this list originate from one sample, sequenced in a study of blood T cells in healthy people across ages. A sample-barcoded 5' primer and a J-beta primer mix were used in a second PCR of about 6 to 11 cycles. Via MiXCR, TCRdb re-called the 5' RACE reads, giving one row per CDR3 protein. There are 700,000 to 900,000 distinct CDR3 sequences in the sample; under 30% occur only once, and roughly 3.1% lies in the top ten. In addition, the sample was reused for a study of T cells of mothers and their children.

Sequencing was done on a sample of blood. These receptors were taken from a boy aged 5 to 17 in good health.

The genes are TRBV9 and TRBJ1-2, with D possibly being TRBD1 (6 bases). Germline assignment: CDR1 SGDLS and CDR2 YYNGEE. This CDR3 contains 14 residues. Trimming left V 4 bases short and J 8 bases short, with 18 bases between. The CDR3 spells CASSFLTGTEGYTF. CDR3 sequence (DNA): TGTGCCAGCAGCTTCCTTACAGGGACCGAAGGCTACACCTTC.

The rearrangement links TRBV5-4 to TRBJ2-5, with TRBD2 matching over 13 bases. Germline V gene sequence: CDR1 SGHNT, CDR2 YYREEE (reference sequence). Trimming at V came to 4 bases and at J to 4 bases, leaving 7 bases not matched to a gene. The CDR3 runs 16 residues. Written as DNA, the CDR3 is TGTGCCAGCAGCGATATTGGACTAGCGGGGGCAGAGACCCAGTACTTC. Its translation is CASSDIGLAGAETQYF. Full variable domain (rest looked up from reference TRBV5-4 and TRBJ2-5): ETGVTQSPTHLIKTRGQQVTLRCSSQSGHNTVSWYQQALGQGPQFIFQYYREEENGRGNFPPRFSGLQFPNYSSELNVNALELDDSALYLCASSDIGLAGAETQYFGPGTRLLVL.

This clonotype occurred a few times. V and J are TRBV12-5 and TRBJ2-5; D is perhaps TRBD1 or TRBD2 (5 bases each). With 3 bases removed from V and 7 bases from J, the gap between germline ends came to 18 bases. This CDR3 is 15 amino acids long. CDR1 is LGHNT, CDR2 FRNRAP, per germline. This CDR3 reads CASGFTEDWQGTQYF. DNA of the CDR3: TGTGCTAGTGGTTTTACGGAGGACTGGCAGGGGACCCAGTACTTC.

This clonotype was counted only a few times. The J gene is TRBJ2-7, the V gene TRBV4-1, with D possibly being TRBD1 or TRBD2 (5 bases each). The CDR3 is made up of 16 amino acids. Germline V gene data show CDR1 as MGHRA and CDR2 as YSYEKL. Trimming took 0 bases from V and 5 from J, leaving 17 bases between them. Here the CDR3 DNA reads TGCGCCAGCAGCCAAGATCCGGGGCTGGGGGTGCACGAGCAGTACTTC. This codes for CASSQDPGLGVHEQYF.

The chain couples TRBV30 to TRBJ2-3; 9 positions match TRBD1. The V gene's germline CDR1 is GTSNPN and CDR2 SVGIG (reference sequence). The trim removed 0 bases at V and 6 bases at J, leaving 7 bases unmatched. This CDR3 is 15 amino acids long. In DNA form, the CDR3 reads TGTGCCTGGAGTGTAGGACAGGGGATATTGGATACGCAGTATTTT. Protein: CAWSVGQGILDTQYF.

In this sample, this clonotype turned up a few times. J is TRBJ2-3 and V is TRBV20-1; the D gene is possibly TRBD1 (5 bases). This CDR3 has 17 amino acids. V was shortened by 0 bases and J by 0 bases, with 16 bases between the two germline ends. Germline lookup yields CDR1 DFQATT and CDR2 SNEGSKA (reference sequence). The CDR3 region is CSARDQGSSTSTDTQYF. The CDR3 nucleotides read TGCAGTGCTAGAGATCAGGGCAGTTCAACTAGCACAGATACGCAGTATTTT.

V is TRBV2 and J is TRBJ1-1; TRBD1 might be the D (6 bases). The germline gives CDR1 SNHLY, CDR2 FYNNEI. V was cut by 5 bases and J by 5 bases, with 15 bases left in between. CDR3 length equals 14 residues. The CDR3 coding sequence is TGTGCCAGCAGTCCTCGGGGGGGCCCAACTGAAGCTTTCTTT. Translating it yields CASSPRGGPTEAFF.

This clonotype occurred a few times. The V and J genes are TRBV12-3 or TRBV12-4 and TRBJ1-5; possibly TRBD1 for D (5 bases). CDR3 length equals 15 residues. V was cut by 6 bases and J by 0 bases, with 12 bases left in between. CDR3 loop: CASRYGGFSNQPQHF. CDR3 sequence (DNA): TGTGCCAGCAGATACGGGGGGTTTAGCAATCAGCCCCAGCATTTT.